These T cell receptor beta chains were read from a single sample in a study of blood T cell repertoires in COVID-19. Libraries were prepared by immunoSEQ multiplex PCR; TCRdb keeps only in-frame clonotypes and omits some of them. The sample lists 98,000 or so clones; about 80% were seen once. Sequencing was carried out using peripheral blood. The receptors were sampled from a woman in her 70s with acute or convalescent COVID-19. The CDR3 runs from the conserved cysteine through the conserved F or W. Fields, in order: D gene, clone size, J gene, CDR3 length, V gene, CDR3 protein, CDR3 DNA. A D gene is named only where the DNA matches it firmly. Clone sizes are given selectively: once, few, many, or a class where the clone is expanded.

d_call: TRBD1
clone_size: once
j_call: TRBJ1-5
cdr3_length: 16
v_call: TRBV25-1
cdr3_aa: CASNPSGGSDNQPQHF
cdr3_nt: TGTGCCAGCAACCCTTCAGGGGGCTCTGACAATCAGCCCCAGCATTTT

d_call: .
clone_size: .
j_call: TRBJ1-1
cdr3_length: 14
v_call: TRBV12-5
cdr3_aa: CASGPPGPGTEAFF
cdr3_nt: TGTGCTAGTGGCCCCCCCGGGCCGGGGACTGAAGCTTTCTTT

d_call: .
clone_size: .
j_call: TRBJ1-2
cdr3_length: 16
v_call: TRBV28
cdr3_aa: CASSELQGGELYGYTF
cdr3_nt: TGTGCCAGTTCGGAACTGCAGGGAGGGGAGCTCTATGGCTACACCTTC

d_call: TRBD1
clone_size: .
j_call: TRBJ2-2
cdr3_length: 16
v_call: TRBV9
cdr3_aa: CASSVGQGPVTGELFF
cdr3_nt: TGTGCCAGCAGCGTAGGACAGGGTCCAGTCACCGGGGAGCTGTTTTTT

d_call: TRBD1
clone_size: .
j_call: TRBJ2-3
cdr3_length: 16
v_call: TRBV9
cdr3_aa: CASSAPRKGATDTQYF
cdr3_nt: TGTGCCAGCAGCGCCCCGAGGAAGGGGGCAACAGATACGCAGTATTTT

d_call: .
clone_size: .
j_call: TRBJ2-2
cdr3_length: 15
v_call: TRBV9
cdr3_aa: CASSPMPVNTGELFF
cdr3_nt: TGTGCCAGCAGTCCAATGCCAGTGAACACCGGGGAGCTGTTTTTT

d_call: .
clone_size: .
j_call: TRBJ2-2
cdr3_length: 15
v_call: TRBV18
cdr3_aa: CASSPRIADTGELFF
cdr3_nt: TGTGCCAGCTCACCGAGGATAGCGGACACCGGGGAGCTGTTTTTT

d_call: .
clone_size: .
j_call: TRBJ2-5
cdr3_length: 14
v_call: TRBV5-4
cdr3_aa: CASSLKQVQETQYF
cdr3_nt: TGTGCCAGCAGCTTGAAGCAGGTTCAAGAGACCCAGTACTTC

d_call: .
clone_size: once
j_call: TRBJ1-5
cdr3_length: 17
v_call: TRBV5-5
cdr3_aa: CASSPAGLQKGSQPQHF
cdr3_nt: TGTGCCAGCAGCCCGGCGGGACTCCAAAAGGGGAGTCAGCCCCAGCATTTT

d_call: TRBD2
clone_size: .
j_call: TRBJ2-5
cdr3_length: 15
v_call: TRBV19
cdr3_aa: CASSMRLAGSETQYF
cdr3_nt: TGTGCCAGTAGTATGCGGCTAGCGGGTTCGGAGACCCAGTACTTC